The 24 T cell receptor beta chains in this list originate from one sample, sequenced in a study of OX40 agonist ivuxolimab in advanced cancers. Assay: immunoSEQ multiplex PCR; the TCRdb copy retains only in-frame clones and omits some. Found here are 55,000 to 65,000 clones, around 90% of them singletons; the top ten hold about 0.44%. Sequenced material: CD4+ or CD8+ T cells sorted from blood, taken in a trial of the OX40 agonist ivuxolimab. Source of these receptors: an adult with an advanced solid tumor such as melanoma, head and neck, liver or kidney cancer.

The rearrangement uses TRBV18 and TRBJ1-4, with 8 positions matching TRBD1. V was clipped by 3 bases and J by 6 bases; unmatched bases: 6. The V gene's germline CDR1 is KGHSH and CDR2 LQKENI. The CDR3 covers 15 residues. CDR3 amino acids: CASSPRQGTDEKLFF. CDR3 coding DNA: TGTGCCAGCTCACCCCGACAGGGGACGGATGAAAAACTGTTTTTT.

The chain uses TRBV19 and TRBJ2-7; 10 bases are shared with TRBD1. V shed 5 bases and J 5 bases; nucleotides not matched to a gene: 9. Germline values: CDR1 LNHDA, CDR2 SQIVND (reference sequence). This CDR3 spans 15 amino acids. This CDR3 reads CASSAETGGKHEQYF. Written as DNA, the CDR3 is TGTGCCAGTAGTGCCGAGACAGGGGGCAAGCACGAGCAGTACTTC.

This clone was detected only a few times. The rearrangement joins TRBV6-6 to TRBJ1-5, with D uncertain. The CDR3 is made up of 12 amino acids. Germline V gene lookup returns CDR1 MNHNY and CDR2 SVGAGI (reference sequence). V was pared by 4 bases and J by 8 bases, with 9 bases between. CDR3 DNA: TGTGCCAGCAGTTTACCCCCGGAGCCCCAGCATTTT. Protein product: CASSLPPEPQHF.

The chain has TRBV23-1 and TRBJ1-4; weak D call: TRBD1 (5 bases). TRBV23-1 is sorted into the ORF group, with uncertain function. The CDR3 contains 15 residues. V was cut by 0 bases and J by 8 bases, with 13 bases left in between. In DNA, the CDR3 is TGCGCCAGCAGTCAATCACGCAGGGCTAGGGAAAAACTGTTTTTT. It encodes CASSQSRRAREKLFF.

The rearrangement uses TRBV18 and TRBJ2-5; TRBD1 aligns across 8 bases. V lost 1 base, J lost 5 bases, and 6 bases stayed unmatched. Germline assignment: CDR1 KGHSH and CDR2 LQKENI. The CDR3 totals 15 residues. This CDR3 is CASSPLAGGFETQYF. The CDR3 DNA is TGTGCCAGCTCACCACTGGCAGGGGGCTTCGAGACCCAGTACTTC. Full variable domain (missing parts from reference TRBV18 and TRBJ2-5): NAGVMQNPRHLVRRRGQEARLRCSPMKGHSHVYWYRQLPEEGLKFMVYLQKENIIDESGMPKERFSAEFPKEGPSILRIQQVVRGDSAAYFCASSPLAGGFETQYFGPGTRLLVL.

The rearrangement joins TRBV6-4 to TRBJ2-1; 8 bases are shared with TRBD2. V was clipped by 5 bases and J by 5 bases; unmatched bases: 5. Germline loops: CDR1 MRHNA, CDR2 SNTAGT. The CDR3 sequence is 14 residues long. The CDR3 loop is CASSLSGSNNEQFF. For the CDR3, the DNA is TGTGCCAGCAGTCTCAGCGGGAGTAACAATGAGCAGTTCTTC.

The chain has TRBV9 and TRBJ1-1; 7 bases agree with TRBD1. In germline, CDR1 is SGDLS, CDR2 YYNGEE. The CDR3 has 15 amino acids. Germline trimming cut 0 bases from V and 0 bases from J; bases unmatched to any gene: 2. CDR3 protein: CASSVGQGLNTEAFF. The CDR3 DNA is TGTGCCAGCAGCGTAGGACAGGGCTTGAACACTGAAGCTTTCTTT.

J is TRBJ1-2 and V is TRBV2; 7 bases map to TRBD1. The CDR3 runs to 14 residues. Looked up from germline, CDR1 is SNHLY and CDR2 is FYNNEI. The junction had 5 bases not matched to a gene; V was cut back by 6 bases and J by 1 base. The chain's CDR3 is CASRIGQVNYGYTF. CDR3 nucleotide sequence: TGTGCCAGCAGGATAGGACAGGTTAACTATGGCTACACCTTC.

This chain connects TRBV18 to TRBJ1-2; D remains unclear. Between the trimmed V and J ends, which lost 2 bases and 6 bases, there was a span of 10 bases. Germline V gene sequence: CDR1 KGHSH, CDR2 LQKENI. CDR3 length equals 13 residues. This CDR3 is CASSPEGSHGYTF. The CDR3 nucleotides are TGTGCCAGCTCACCAGAAGGGAGTCATGGCTACACCTTC. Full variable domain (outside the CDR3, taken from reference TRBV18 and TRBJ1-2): NAGVMQNPRHLVRRRGQEARLRCSPMKGHSHVYWYRQLPEEGLKFMVYLQKENIIDESGMPKERFSAEFPKEGPSILRIQQVVRGDSAAYFCASSPEGSHGYTFGSGTRLTVV.

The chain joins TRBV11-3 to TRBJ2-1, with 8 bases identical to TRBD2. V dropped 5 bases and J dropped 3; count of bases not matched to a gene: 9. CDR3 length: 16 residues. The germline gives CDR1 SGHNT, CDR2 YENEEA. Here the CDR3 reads CASSPQAGESYNEQFF. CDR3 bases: TGTGCCAGCAGCCCTCAAGCGGGAGAAAGCTACAATGAGCAGTTCTTC.

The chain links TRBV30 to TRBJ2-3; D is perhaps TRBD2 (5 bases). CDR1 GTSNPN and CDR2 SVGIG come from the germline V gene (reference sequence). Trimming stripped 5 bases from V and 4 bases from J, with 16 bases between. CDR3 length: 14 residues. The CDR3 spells CAWGRRGKADTQYF. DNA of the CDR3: TGTGCCTGGGGCAGACGGGGAAAAGCAGATACGCAGTATTTT.

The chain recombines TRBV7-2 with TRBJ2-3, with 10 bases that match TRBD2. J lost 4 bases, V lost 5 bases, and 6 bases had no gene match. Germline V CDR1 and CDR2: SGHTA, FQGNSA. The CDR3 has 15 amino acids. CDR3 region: CASSRSSGSPDTQYF. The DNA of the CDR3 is TGTGCCAGCAGCCGCTCTAGCGGGAGCCCAGATACGCAGTATTTT. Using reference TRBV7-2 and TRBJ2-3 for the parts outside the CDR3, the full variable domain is GAGVSQSPSNKVTEKGKDVELRCDPISGHTALYWYRQSLGQGLEFLIYFQGNSAPDKSGLPSDRFSAERTGGSVSTLTIQRTQQEDSAVYLCASSRSSGSPDTQYFGPGTRLTVL.

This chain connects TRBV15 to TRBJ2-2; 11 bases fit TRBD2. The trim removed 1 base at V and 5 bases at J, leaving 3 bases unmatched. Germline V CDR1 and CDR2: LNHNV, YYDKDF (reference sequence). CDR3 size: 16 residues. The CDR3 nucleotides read TGTGCCACCAGCAGAGTTTTAGCGGGGGGGACCGGGGAGCTGTTTTTT. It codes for CATSRVLAGGTGELFF. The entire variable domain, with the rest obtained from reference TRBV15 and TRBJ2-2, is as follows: DAMVIQNPRYQVTQFGKPVTLSCSQTLNHNVMYWYQQKSSQAPKLLFHYYDKDFNNEADTPDNFQSRRPNTSFCFLDIRSPGLGDTAMYLCATSRVLAGGTGELFFGEGSRLTVL.

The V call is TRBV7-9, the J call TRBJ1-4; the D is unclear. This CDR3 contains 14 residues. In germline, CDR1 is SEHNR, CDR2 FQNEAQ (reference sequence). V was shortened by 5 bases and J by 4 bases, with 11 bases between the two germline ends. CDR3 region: CASSPPGLNEKLFF. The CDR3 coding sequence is TGTGCCAGCAGCCCCCCAGGACTTAATGAAAAACTGTTTTTT.

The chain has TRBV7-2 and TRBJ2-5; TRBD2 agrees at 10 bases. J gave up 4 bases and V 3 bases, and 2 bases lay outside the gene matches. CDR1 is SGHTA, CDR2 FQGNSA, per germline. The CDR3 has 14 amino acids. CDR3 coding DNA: TGTGCCAGCAGCTTGGGACTAGCGCCAGAGACCCAGTACTTC. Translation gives CASSLGLAPETQYF.

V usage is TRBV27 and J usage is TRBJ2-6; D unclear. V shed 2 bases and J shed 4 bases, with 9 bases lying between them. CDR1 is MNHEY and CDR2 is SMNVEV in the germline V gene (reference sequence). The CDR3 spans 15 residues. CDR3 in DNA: TGTGCCAGCAGTTTAGGGTTAGCCGGGGCCAACGTCCTGACTTTC. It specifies CASSLGLAGANVLTF.

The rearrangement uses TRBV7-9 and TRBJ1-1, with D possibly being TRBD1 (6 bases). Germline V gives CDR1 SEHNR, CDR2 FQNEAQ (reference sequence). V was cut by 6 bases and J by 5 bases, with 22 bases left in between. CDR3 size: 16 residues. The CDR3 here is CASSRDGRGQGTEAFF. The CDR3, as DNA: TGTGCCAGCAGTAGAGATGGCCGGGGTCAGGGGACTGAAGCTTTCTTT.

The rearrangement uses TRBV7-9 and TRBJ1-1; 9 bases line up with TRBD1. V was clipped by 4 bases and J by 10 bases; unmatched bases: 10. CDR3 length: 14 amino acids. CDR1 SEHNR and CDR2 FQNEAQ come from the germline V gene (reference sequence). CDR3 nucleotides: TGTGCCAGCAGCTCTTCGGGACAGGGCGGACGAGCTTTCTTT. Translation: CASSSSGQGGRAFF.

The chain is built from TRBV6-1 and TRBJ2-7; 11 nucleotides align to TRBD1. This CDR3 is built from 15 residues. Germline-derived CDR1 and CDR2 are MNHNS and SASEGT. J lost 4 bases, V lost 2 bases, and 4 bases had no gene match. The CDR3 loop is CASSERDRGSYEQYF. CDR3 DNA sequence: TGTGCCAGCAGTGAACGGGACAGGGGGTCGTACGAGCAGTACTTC.

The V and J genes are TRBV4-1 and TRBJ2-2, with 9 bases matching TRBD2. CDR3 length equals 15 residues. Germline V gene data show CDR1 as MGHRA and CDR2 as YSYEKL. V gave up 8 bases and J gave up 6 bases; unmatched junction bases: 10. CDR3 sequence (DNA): TGCGCCAGCGGTCTAGCGGGAAGCGTTGCCGGGGAGCTGTTTTTT. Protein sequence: CASGLAGSVAGELFF.

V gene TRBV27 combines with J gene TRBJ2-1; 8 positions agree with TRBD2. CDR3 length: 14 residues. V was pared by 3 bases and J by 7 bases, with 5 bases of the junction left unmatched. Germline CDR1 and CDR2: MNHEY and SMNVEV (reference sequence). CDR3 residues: CASSFSGIPNEQFF. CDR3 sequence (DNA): TGTGCCAGCAGTTTTAGCGGGATTCCTAATGAGCAGTTCTTC.

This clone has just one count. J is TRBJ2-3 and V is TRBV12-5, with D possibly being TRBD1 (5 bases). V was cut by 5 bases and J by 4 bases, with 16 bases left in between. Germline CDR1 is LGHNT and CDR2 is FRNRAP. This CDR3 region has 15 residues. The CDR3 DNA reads TGTGCTAGTGGTCTCGGGCAGGGCTCCCCAGATACGCAGTATTTT. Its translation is CASGLGQGSPDTQYF.

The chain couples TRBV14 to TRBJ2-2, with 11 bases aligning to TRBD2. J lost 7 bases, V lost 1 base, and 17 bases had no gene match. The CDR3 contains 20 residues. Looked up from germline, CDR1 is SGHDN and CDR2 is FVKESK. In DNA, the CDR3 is TGTGCCAGCAGCCAAGCTTCACTAGCGGGAGTCCACAGGGGTCACGGGGAGCTGTTTTTT. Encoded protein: CASSQASLAGVHRGHGELFF.

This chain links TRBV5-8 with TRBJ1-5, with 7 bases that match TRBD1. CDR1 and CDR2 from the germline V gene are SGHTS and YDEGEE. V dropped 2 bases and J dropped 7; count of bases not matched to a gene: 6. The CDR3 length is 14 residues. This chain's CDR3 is CASSLDRDRQPQHF. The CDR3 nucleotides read TGTGCCAGCAGCTTAGACAGGGATAGGCAGCCCCAGCATTTT.